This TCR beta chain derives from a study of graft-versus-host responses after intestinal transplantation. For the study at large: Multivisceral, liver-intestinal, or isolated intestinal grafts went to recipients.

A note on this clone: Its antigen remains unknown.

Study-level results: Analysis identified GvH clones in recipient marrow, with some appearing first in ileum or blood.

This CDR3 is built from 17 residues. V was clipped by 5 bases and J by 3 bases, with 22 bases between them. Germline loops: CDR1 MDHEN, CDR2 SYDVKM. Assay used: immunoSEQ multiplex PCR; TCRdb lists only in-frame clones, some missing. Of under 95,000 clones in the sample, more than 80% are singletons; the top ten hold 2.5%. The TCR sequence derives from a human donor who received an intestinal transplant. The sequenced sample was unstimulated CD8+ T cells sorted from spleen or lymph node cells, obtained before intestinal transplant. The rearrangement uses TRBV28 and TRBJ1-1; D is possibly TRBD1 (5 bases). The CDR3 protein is CASSPRGDIDKDTEAFF. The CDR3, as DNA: TGTGCCAGCAGTCCACGGGGGGATATAGATAAGGACACTGAAGCTTTCTTT.